These T cell receptor beta chains were read from a single sample in a study of OX40 agonist ivuxolimab in advanced cancers. Profiled with immunoSEQ multiplex PCR; TCRdb holds only in-frame clones, not every one. Of roughly 96,000 clones listed, roughly four fifths are singletons. This sample comprised CD4+ or CD8+ T cells sorted from blood, obtained in a trial of the OX40 agonist ivuxolimab. These receptors were collected from an adult with an advanced solid tumor such as melanoma, head and neck, liver or kidney cancer. CDR3s include the opening cysteine and the closing phenylalanine or tryptophan. Fields, in order: V gene, clone size, J gene, D gene, CDR3 protein, CDR3 DNA. The D gene is left open where the match is weak. The listing skips clone size in some rows; elsewhere it reads once, few, many or a size class.

TRBV5-5	-	TRBJ1-3	-	CASSPDSSGNTIYF	TGTGCCAGCAGCCCGGACAGTAGTGGAAACACCATATATTTT
TRBV6-1	-	TRBJ2-7	TRBD1	CASRGGSGIEQYF	TGTGCCAGCAGAGGGGGCTCGGGAATCGAGCAGTACTTC
TRBV6-5	-	TRBJ2-7	-	CASKRGTYSYEQYF	TGTGCCAGCAAGAGGGGAACGTACTCCTACGAGCAGTACTTC
TRBV18	-	TRBJ2-1	-	CASSPPTLGNEQFF	TGTGCCAGCTCACCGCCAACACTAGGCAATGAGCAGTTCTTC
TRBV6-4	few	TRBJ2-6	TRBD1	CASSDFWTGGPSGANVLTF	TGTGCCAGCAGTGATTTTTGGACAGGGGGACCCTCTGGGGCCAACGTCCTGACTTTC
TRBV30	-	TRBJ2-1	-	CAWRAFGPLGSEQFF	TGTGCCTGGAGGGCATTTGGGCCTCTTGGTAGTGAGCAGTTCTTC
TRBV5-1	-	TRBJ1-4	-	CASSLSQLDEKLFF	TGCGCCAGCAGCCTGTCCCAGTTAGATGAAAAACTGTTTTTT
TRBV4-1	-	TRBJ2-7	-	CASSQGTWDYEQYF	TGCGCCAGCAGCCAGGGGACTTGGGATTACGAGCAGTACTTC
TRBV18	once	TRBJ1-1	-	CASSPGSGRTNTEAFF	TGTGCCAGCTCACCTGGGTCAGGGCGGACGAACACTGAAGCTTTCTTT
TRBV7-3	-	TRBJ1-4	-	CASSSDRPLEKLFF	TGTGCCAGCAGCTCAGACAGACCGCTTGAAAAACTGTTTTTT
TRBV7-3	once	TRBJ2-1	-	CASSLVPGSYNEQFF	TGTGCCAGCAGCTTAGTGCCGGGAAGTTACAATGAGCAGTTCTTC
TRBV9	-	TRBJ2-2	TRBD1	CASSVRDSGELFF	TGTGCCAGCAGCGTCCGGGACAGCGGGGAGCTGTTTTTT
TRBV19	-	TRBJ2-7	-	CASSIGRGWYEQYF	TGTGCCAGTAGTATAGGTCGGGGATGGTACGAGCAGTACTTC
TRBV4-3	-	TRBJ1-2	TRBD1	CASSQDNGQGDYTF	TGCGCCAGCAGCCAAGACAATGGACAGGGAGACTACACCTTC
TRBV20-1	few	TRBJ2-5	TRBD1	CSANRGETQYF	TGCAGTGCTAACAGGGGAGAGACCCAGTACTTC
TRBV27	-	TRBJ2-3	-	CASSPLFTDTQYF	TGTGCCAGCAGTCCCCTCTTCACAGATACGCAGTATTTT
TRBV5-1	once	TRBJ1-1	-	CASSPTAGAMNTEAFF	TGCGCCAGCAGCCCTACGGCAGGGGCCATGAACACTGAAGCTTTCTTT
TRBV11-2	-	TRBJ2-2	-	CASSLGPGELFF	TGTGCCAGCAGCTTAGGTCCCGGGGAGCTGTTTTTT
TRBV7-2	-	TRBJ2-1	TRBD1	CASSFRQGSSYNEQFF	TGTGCCAGCAGCTTCCGACAGGGCAGCTCCTACAATGAGCAGTTCTTC
TRBV4-1	-	TRBJ2-1	-	CASSQGQQQFF	TGCGCCAGCAGCCAAGGACAGCAGCAGTTCTTC
TRBV10-1	-	TRBJ1-2	TRBD1	CASSKPRDRGQNYGYTF	TGCGCCAGCAGTAAACCCCGGGACAGGGGGCAAAACTATGGCTACACCTTC